Below are 7 T cell receptor beta chains sequenced from a single sample in a study of shared clonotypes between healthy human individuals (dated by TCRdb to between 2020 and 2021). The library came from the immunoSEQ multiplex PCR assay. Not all clones reach the TCRdb copy of this immuneACCESS table, which keeps in-frame sequences only. Checked studies attribute under half of the gap to unresolved V genes and leave the rest unexplained. The sample has 950,000 to 1,100,000 clones on record, around 82% of them singletons. In total, the top ten clones hold roughly 0.57% of the sample. The sequenced sample was memory CD4+ T cells from PBMCs. Reading the label with the study, this specimen's cell subset or site is: CD45RA-negative fraction. The source is a man aged 18 to 30 in good health. Some clones in this sample may be carry-over from other donors' samples.

The rearrangement joins TRBV4-2 to TRBJ2-3; D remains ambiguous. The CDR3 totals 16 residues. Per the germline V gene, CDR1 is LGHNA and CDR2 is YNFKEQ. V lost 0 bases and J 0 bases, leaving 10 bases between the germline ends. Here the CDR3 reads CASSQDRRQSTDTQYF. DNA of the CDR3: TGTGCCAGCAGCCAAGATCGAAGGCAGAGCACAGATACGCAGTATTTT.

This clone was seen at least ten times. The chain couples TRBV12-2 to TRBJ1-4; the tabulated D call, TRBD1, remains unverified against the DNA. TRBV12-2 is deemed a pseudogene. CDR3 length equals 18 residues. CDR3 coding DNA: TGTGCAAGTCGCTTACTGTACGGTCCGGAACCTCCAGGGGAAAAACTGTTTTTT. Protein sequence: CASRLLYGPEPPGEKLFF.

The chain joins TRBV7-2 to TRBJ1-4, with D maybe TRBD1 (5 bases). Trimming stripped 4 bases from V and 3 bases from J, with 15 bases between. Per the germline V gene, CDR1 is SGHTA and CDR2 is FQGNSA. The CDR3 runs 16 residues. CDR3 sequence reads: CASSSRAAGANEKLFF. The CDR3 coding sequence is TGTGCCAGCAGCTCCAGGGCGGCCGGTGCTAATGAAAAACTGTTTTTT.

The chain couples TRBV29-1 to TRBJ1-4; maybe TRBD1 (6 bases). The V end lost 7 bases, the J end lost 7 bases, and 25 bases lay between the germline ends. The CDR3 has 16 amino acids. CDR1 is SQVTM, CDR2 ANQGSEA, per germline. CDR3 bases: TGCAGCGGGATTACCGGGACACTTCTCGGGGGTGAAAAACTGTTTTTT. Encoded protein: CSGITGTLLGGEKLFF.

The rearrangement links TRBV28 to TRBJ2-4; D is unclear. V shed 8 bases and J shed 0 bases, with 20 bases lying between them. The V gene's germline CDR1 is MDHEN and CDR2 SYDVKM. There are 17 residues in the CDR3. CDR3 in DNA: TGTGCCAGCCGCGGAACCCGGGCGGTACTAGCCAAAAACATTCAGTACTTC. As protein: CASRGTRAVLAKNIQYF.

The chain is built from TRBV7-2 and TRBJ2-6; TRBD2 matches 9 bases. This CDR3 is built from 17 residues. CDR1 is SGHTA and CDR2 is FQGNSA in the germline V gene. The junction had 6 bases not matched to a gene; V was cut back by 4 bases and J by 2 bases. The CDR3 reads CASSSEGLAPGANVLTF. The CDR3 DNA reads as TGTGCCAGCAGCTCCGAGGGACTAGCCCCTGGGGCCAACGTCCTGACTTTC.

This sequence joins TRBV7-3 and TRBJ2-6, with TRBD1 identical over 8 bases. This CDR3 spans 17 amino acids. Germline V gives CDR1 SGHTA, CDR2 FQGTGA. Losses at the gene ends were 1 base for V and 0 bases for J; bases not matched to a gene: 2. The CDR3 nucleotides read TGTGCCAGCAGCTTAAGAGACAGGGGCTCTGGGGCCAACGTCCTGACTTTC. Translated, it gives CASSLRDRGSGANVLTF.